The count of the clone carrying this T cell receptor (beta chain) is one. This may stem from a read error, because a much larger clone lies one nucleotide away. Germline V gives CDR1 LGHNA, CDR2 YSLEER. CDR3 length: 13 residues. The sample originates from a study of blood T cells in healthy people across ages. Alongside a J-beta primer mix, a sample-barcoded 5' primer served in a second PCR lasting about 7 to 12 cycles. TCRdb re-called the 5' RACE reads through MiXCR, storing one row per CDR3 protein. Here the sample spans hundreds of thousands of distinct CDR3 sequences, roughly 49% being singletons.

The chain has TRBV4-3 and TRBJ2-7, with D perhaps TRBD1 (5 bases). The closer fit of TRBJ2-5 to the DNA end suggests the J call may be wrong. The specimen sequenced was blood. The source of this sequence is a woman aged 60-75 years in good health. The DNA of the CDR3 is TGCACCAGCAGCCAAGGACATCAAGAGACCCAGTACTTC. As protein: CTSSQGHQETQYF.